This T cell receptor beta chain originates from a study of monozygotic twins with inflammatory bowel disease. Comments on this clonotype: Its antigen is still unknown.

TCRdb re-called the 5' RACE reads; every CDR3 protein appears as one record, without DNA. The sample includes roughly 200,000 distinct CDR3 sequences. Study outcomes and limitations: Healthy co-twins had higher TCRbeta inverse Simpson diversity than their IBD twins. People with IBD had fewer clonotypes in common with others than healthy twins did, especially with disease activity. Patients received differing immunosuppressive treatments, which may have added variability to their repertoires.

Germline V lookup: CDR1 DFQATT, CDR2 SNEGSKA (reference sequence). CDR3 length equals 18 residues. An approximately 2.5 ml blood sample was drawn per donor. The chain uses TRBV20-1 and TRBJ2-3; as DNA is missing, the TRBD1 call by TCRdb cannot be tested. Specimen: blood. The sequence derives from a human donor with ulcerative colitis or Crohn's disease, or a healthy co-twin of an affected twin (not recorded which). CDR3 amino acids: CSARDPSGGFKNTDTQYF.